These 28 T cell receptor beta chains share one sample of origin, sequenced in a study of T cells after somatic rescue of genetic block. Sequenced by immunoSEQ multiplex PCR; TCRdb stores in-frame clones only, minus some. This table holds about 15,000 clones, 65% to 75% found once. The sequenced sample consisted of peripheral blood mononuclear cells (PBMCs). The receptor source for this set is a boy between 10 and 17 years old.

This clone was recorded only once. The chain combines TRBV5-1 with TRBJ1-3; D possibly corresponds to TRBD1 (5 bases). The CDR3 covers 15 residues. Germline V CDR1 and CDR2: SGHRS, YFSETQ. Deletions cut 0 bases from V and 0 bases from J, with 7 bases between. In DNA, the CDR3 is TGCGCCAGCAGCTTGGTGGGGGTCTCTGGAAACACCATATATTTT. This gives the protein CASSLVGVSGNTIYF.

This chain uses TRBV28 with TRBJ2-7; the D gene is possibly TRBD2 (6 bases). Looked up from germline, CDR1 is MDHEN and CDR2 is SYDVKM. This CDR3 region has 14 residues. Trimming stripped 11 bases from V and 5 bases from J, with 22 bases between. This chain's CDR3 is CAPTLSRGTHEQYF. Here the CDR3 DNA reads TGTGCCCCCACTTTAAGTCGGGGGACCCACGAGCAGTACTTC.

This clone came up once. This chain uses TRBV21-1 with TRBJ1-1; TRBD1, the D gene given by the table, was not confirmed from the DNA. TRBV21-1 is recorded as a pseudogene. The CDR3 extends over 13 amino acids. CDR3 protein: CASSNRGSTEAFF. The CDR3 bases are TGTGCCAGCAGCAATAGGGGTAGCACTGAAGCTTTCTTT.

This chain joins TRBV27 and TRBJ1-5; D might be TRBD1 (6 bases). Germline lookup yields CDR1 MNHEY and CDR2 SMNVEV (reference sequence). V was clipped by 8 bases and J by 0 bases, with 14 bases between them. There are 15 residues in the CDR3. CDR3 residues: CASSGQTYSNQPQHF. The CDR3 DNA reads as TGTGCCAGCTCTGGACAGACCTATAGCAATCAGCCCCAGCATTTT.

This clone was seen a few times. This sequence joins TRBV28 and TRBJ2-3; 14 bases fit TRBD2. There are 17 residues in the CDR3. CDR1 and CDR2 (germline): MDHEN, SYDVKM. With 3 bases clipped from V and 6 bases from J, the junction kept 8 bases outside the gene matches. The CDR3 DNA sequence: TGTGCCAGCAGTTTTTTGACTAGCGGGAGGGGAAGGGATACGCAGTATTTT. This gives the protein CASSFLTSGRGRDTQYF.

This clone has more than one count but fewer than ten. The chain recombines TRBV10-2 with TRBJ1-4, with 10 positions matching TRBD1. V lost 2 bases to trimming and J lost 0 bases; unmatched junction nucleotides: 9. CDR1 is WSHSY, CDR2 SAAADI, per germline. The CDR3 extends over 19 amino acids. CDR3 DNA: TGCGCCAGCAGTGAGCCGGGACAGGGGCCCCCTGCAACTAATGAAAAACTGTTTTTT. This encodes CASSEPGQGPPATNEKLFF.

This chain joins TRBV19 and TRBJ2-7; 9 bases are shared with TRBD1. In germline, CDR1 is LNHDA, CDR2 SQIVND (reference sequence). J was trimmed by 9 bases and V by 4 bases; bases with no gene match: 13. The CDR3 spans 15 residues. CDR3 residues: CASSTSGTGFFRQYF. The CDR3 nucleotides are TGTGCCAGTAGTACCTCCGGGACAGGGTTTTTTCGGCAGTACTTC.

The chain recombines TRBV7-9 with TRBJ1-4; 7 bases match TRBD1. The CDR3 sequence is 16 residues long. CDR1 and CDR2 from the germline V gene are SEHNR and FQNEAQ (reference sequence). V lost 0 bases to trimming and J lost 6 bases; unmatched junction nucleotides: 7. CDR3 DNA: TGTGCCAGCAGCTTAGCGCTCAGAGGGGGCTATGAAAAACTGTTTTTT. Translating gives CASSLALRGGYEKLFF.

This chain links TRBV10-3 with TRBJ2-5; 12 positions match TRBD1. Germline lookup yields CDR1 ENHRY and CDR2 SYGVKD. V lost 0 bases and J lost 5; bases outside the gene matches: 10. The CDR3 consists of 18 residues. The CDR3 loop is CAISESSSGQGARETQYF. CDR3 DNA: TGTGCCATCAGTGAGTCTTCATCGGGACAGGGGGCTCGGGAGACCCAGTACTTC.

The chain links TRBV6-5 to TRBJ2-3, with a weak D call TRBD2 (5 bases). There are 15 residues in the CDR3. CDR1 MNHEY and CDR2 SVGAGI come from the germline V gene. The V end was cut by 4 bases, the J end by 7 bases, with 18 bases between. The CDR3 region is CASSSRGLLGNTQYF. CDR3 bases: TGTGCCAGCAGTTCACGAGGCTTGCTCGGGAATACGCAGTATTTT.

The gene calls are TRBV6-5 and TRBJ2-7, with D possibly TRBD2 on 5 matching bases. From germline, CDR1 is MNHEY and CDR2 SVGAGI. The V end was cut by 7 bases, the J end by 1 base, with 14 bases between. There are 14 residues in the CDR3. The CDR3 coding sequence is TGTGCCAGCAACCCTCGGGATTATTCCTACGAGCAGTACTTC. It yields the protein CASNPRDYSYEQYF.

The chain couples TRBV6-1 to TRBJ1-2, with a tentative D call TRBD1 (6 bases). Germline values: CDR1 MNHNS, CDR2 SASEGT. Trimming left V 1 base short and J 2 bases short, with 11 bases between. The CDR3 spans 15 residues. The CDR3 is CASSEGGGDNYGYTF. DNA of the CDR3: TGTGCCAGCAGTGAAGGGGGGGGCGACAACTATGGCTACACCTTC.

J is TRBJ1-3 and V is TRBV10-3, with D unclear. CDR1 is ENHRY, CDR2 SYGVKD, per germline. V was trimmed by 7 bases and J by 7 bases, leaving 17 bases between them. This CDR3 contains 14 residues. The CDR3 DNA reads TGTGCCATCAAACTTAGGGCGGAGGTGAACACCATATATTTT. Translated: CAIKLRAEVNTIYF.

This chain uses TRBV14 with TRBJ2-3; perhaps TRBD2 as D (5 bases). This CDR3 region has 17 residues. Per the germline V gene, CDR1 is SGHDN and CDR2 is FVKESK. The V end lost 3 bases, the J end lost 2 bases, and 18 bases lay between the germline ends. Written as DNA, the CDR3 is TGTGCCAGCAGCCACGGCAGCCGAGGACTGACCACAGATACGCAGTATTTT. Translation: CASSHGSRGLTTDTQYF.

The chain carries TRBV2 and TRBJ2-1; D is ambiguous. From germline, CDR1 is SNHLY and CDR2 FYNNEI. V shed 1 base and J shed 9 bases, with 10 bases lying between them. CDR3 length equals 13 residues. This CDR3 is CASSEGRRSEQFF. The CDR3 DNA reads TGTGCCAGCAGTGAAGGTCGACGTAGTGAGCAGTTCTTC.

The chain recombines TRBV10-3 with TRBJ2-1, with 7 bases fitting TRBD2. This CDR3 has 17 residues. V lost 1 base to trimming and J lost 6 bases; unmatched junction nucleotides: 12. The germline V gene encodes CDR1 ENHRY and CDR2 SYGVKD. The CDR3 reads CAISEFPRGSGFNEQFF. DNA of the CDR3: TGTGCCATCAGTGAGTTCCCGCGGGGGAGCGGCTTCAATGAGCAGTTCTTC.

This clone appeared once. V and J are TRBV10-3 and TRBJ2-5; 8 nucleotides line up with TRBD1. Judging by the DNA end, TRBJ2-7 fits better; the J call may be wrong. The CDR3 is 12 residues long. Germline loops: CDR1 ENHRY, CDR2 SYGVKD. CDR3 amino acids: CAIGQGGYEQYF. Written as DNA, the CDR3 is TGTGCCATCGGACAGGGTGGCTACGAGCAGTACTTC.

The chain has TRBV7-3 and TRBJ1-1, with D possibly being TRBD1 (6 bases). The CDR3 runs to 15 residues. Germline lookup yields CDR1 SGHTA and CDR2 FQGTGA. The ends were cut back, 3 bases at V and 3 bases at J, with 14 bases in the middle. CDR3 loop: CASSFGQLGHTEAFF. The CDR3 region has the DNA TGTGCCAGCAGCTTCGGACAGCTCGGGCACACTGAAGCTTTCTTT.

The chain carries TRBV28 and TRBJ2-7; 9 positions match TRBD1. This CDR3 has 16 residues. J was trimmed by 3 bases and V by 3 bases; bases with no gene match: 9. Germline V gives CDR1 MDHEN, CDR2 SYDVKM. CDR3 protein: CASSLRDRVPLYEQYF. The DNA for the CDR3 is TGTGCCAGCAGTTTGCGGGACAGGGTCCCTCTCTACGAGCAGTACTTC.

The chain carries TRBV18 and TRBJ2-5; TRBD2 aligns across 8 bases. From germline, CDR1 is KGHSH and CDR2 LQKENI. Trimming removed 4 bases from V and 1 base from J; junction bases left unmatched: 2. The CDR3 consists of 14 residues. CDR3 coding DNA: TGTGCCAGCTCACTCACTAGCGGCCAAGAGACCCAGTACTTC. It encodes CASSLTSGQETQYF.

The V gene is TRBV21-1, the J gene TRBJ1-1. TRBV21-1 is a pseudogene locus. The CDR3 runs to 16 residues. The CDR3 DNA reads as TGTGCCAGCAGGCATGTTCTATACACAATTCGCACTGAAGCTTTCTTT. Amino acid sequence: CASRHVLYTIRTEAFF.

The genes are TRBV28 and TRBJ2-7; D gene uncertain. This CDR3 comprises 12 residues. V shed 4 bases and J shed 0 bases, with 4 bases lying between them. Germline loops: CDR1 MDHEN, CDR2 SYDVKM. The CDR3 spells CASSYTSYEQYF. The DNA of the CDR3 is TGTGCCAGCAGTTACACCTCCTACGAGCAGTACTTC.

The chain links TRBV7-3 to TRBJ1-6; 9 bases fit TRBD1. This CDR3 has 13 residues. Germline V gives CDR1 SGHTA, CDR2 FQGTGA. V was pared by 4 bases and J by 12 bases, with 4 bases of the junction left unmatched. The CDR3 nucleotides are TGTGCCAGCAGCTCATGGACAGGGGAACCCCTCCACTTT. This translates into CASSSWTGEPLHF.

The CDR3: CASNPSSIYEQYF. CDR3 nucleotides: TGCGCCAGCAACCCTAGCTCCATCTACGAGCAGTACTTC. The chain combines TRBV10-2 with TRBJ2-7, with a weak D call TRBD2 (5 bases). V was shortened by 7 bases and J by 3 bases, with 13 bases between the two germline ends. Germline V CDR1 and CDR2: WSHSY, SAAADI. The CDR3 is made up of 13 amino acids.

This chain connects TRBV4-1 to TRBJ2-6; 8 positions match TRBD1. Germline loops: CDR1 MGHRA, CDR2 YSYEKL. The CDR3 has 16 amino acids. The ends lost 3 bases at V and 2 bases at J; junction bases unmatched: 3. The CDR3 DNA reads as TGCGCCAGCAGCCACCCCAGGGGGCCTGGGGCCAACGTCCTGACTTTC. Its protein product is CASSHPRGPGANVLTF.

The chain couples TRBV27 to TRBJ2-7, with D perhaps TRBD2 (6 bases). CDR3 length: 12 amino acids. The germline V gene encodes CDR1 MNHEY and CDR2 SMNVEV (reference sequence). Trimming shortened V by 6 bases and J by 4 bases, and 10 bases separated the two germline ends. This CDR3 reads CASREGFYEQYF. The CDR3 DNA reads as TGTGCCAGCAGGGAGGGGTTTTACGAGCAGTACTTC.

The chain joins TRBV1 to TRBJ2-5; TRBD2 is taken as the D call from the table, unchecked against the DNA. TRBV1 constitutes a pseudogene. The CDR3 consists of 20 residues. The CDR3 reads CTSSQDIGGTSGTRGETQYF. The CDR3 bases are TGCACCAGCAGCCAAGATATAGGAGGGACTAGCGGTACCAGGGGGGAGACCCAGTACTTC.

The chain has TRBV9 and TRBJ2-2, with D hard to call. The length of the CDR3 is 15 residues. Germline V CDR1 and CDR2: SGDLS, YYNGEE. V lost 4 bases and J lost 7, with 17 bases in between. The CDR3 bases are TGTGCCAGCAGCCCCTGGGCTCTAGATCGCGGGGAGCTGTTTTTT. Its translation: CASSPWALDRGELFF. The whole variable domain, filled in from reference TRBV9 and TRBJ2-2, reads DSGVTQTPKHLITATGQRVTLRCSPRSGDLSVYWYQQSLDQGLQFLIQYYNGEERAKGNILERFSAQQFPDLHSELNLSSLELGDSALYFCASSPWALDRGELFFGEGSRLTVL.